Listed below are T cell receptor beta chains from one sample, sequenced in a study of blood T cell repertoires in COVID-19. Only in-frame clones appear in the TCRdb table, and some are missing; sequencing was by immunoSEQ multiplex PCR. In the table there are around 310,000 clones, roughly 90% of which are singletons. The sequenced sample consisted of peripheral blood. These receptors were obtained from a woman aged 50 to 60 with active or convalescent COVID-19. CDR3s include the opening cysteine and the closing phenylalanine or tryptophan. A D gene is named only where the DNA matches it firmly. Clone size is given for some rows only: seen once, a few or many times, or a class if the clone is expanded.

D gene,J gene,V gene,clone size,CDR3 protein,CDR3 DNA
-,TRBJ1-2,TRBV5-1,-,CASSRDGAAANYGYTF,TGCGCCAGCAGCCGTGATGGGGCAGCAGCTAACTATGGCTACACCTTC
TRBD1,TRBJ2-5,TRBV7-6,-,CASSLTGEETQYF,TGTGCCAGCAGCCTAACAGGGGAAGAGACCCAGTACTTC
-,TRBJ1-1,TRBV5-1,-,CASSLTGQNTEAFF,TGCGCCAGCAGCTTAACAGGGCAGAACACTGAAGCTTTCTTT
-,TRBJ1-4,TRBV19,-,CASTRGGNEKLFF,TGTGCCAGTACTCGCGGGGGAAATGAAAAACTGTTTTTT
TRBD1,TRBJ1-4,TRBV28,once,CASSLFDRVYEKLFF,TGTGCCAGCAGTTTATTCGACAGGGTCTATGAAAAACTGTTTTTT
TRBD1,TRBJ1-5,TRBV7-2,-,CASSTRTGPSQPQHF,TGTGCCAGCAGCACGAGGACAGGGCCATCTCAGCCCCAGCATTTT
-,TRBJ2-6,TRBV29-1,-,CSVTQEGRQGANVLTF,TGCAGCGTTACCCAGGAGGGACGTCAAGGGGCCAACGTCCTGACTTTC
-,TRBJ1-4,TRBV3-1/TRBV3-2,once,CASSQHDGEKLFF,TGTGCCAGCAGCCAGCATGATGGCGAAAAACTGTTTTTT
TRBD1,TRBJ2-7,TRBV6-5,-,CASSYDRVVYEQYF,TGTGCCAGCAGTTACGACAGGGTAGTCTACGAGCAGTACTTC
-,TRBJ2-1,TRBV5-1,-,CASSLGAASLHNEQFF,TGCGCCAGCAGCTTGGGCGCGGCTAGCTTACACAATGAGCAGTTCTTC
TRBD1,TRBJ1-2,TRBV4-2,-,CASSQLTLGQGRNYGYTF,TGTGCCAGCAGCCAGCTAACCTTGGGACAGGGGCGGAACTATGGCTACACCTTC
-,TRBJ1-1,TRBV7-9,-,CASRGTSEAFF,TGTGCCAGCAGAGGGACTTCTGAAGCTTTCTTT
TRBD2,TRBJ2-3,TRBV7-3,-,CASSLWAGGTDTQYF,TGTGCCAGCAGCTTATGGGCGGGGGGTACAGATACGCAGTATTTT
-,TRBJ1-1,TRBV30,-,CAWSVRFDREAFF,TGTGCCTGGAGTGTCCGCTTCGACAGGGAAGCTTTCTTT
TRBD1,TRBJ2-2,TRBV2,-,CASSVTGGYTGELFF,TGTGCCAGCAGTGTGACAGGGGGCTACACCGGGGAGCTGTTTTTT
-,TRBJ2-3,TRBV5-1,-,CASSPFGPDTQYF,TGCGCCAGCAGCCCATTTGGGCCAGATACGCAGTATTTT
TRBD2,TRBJ2-1,TRBV27,-,CASSPGTGGSNEQFF,TGTGCCAGCAGTCCCGGAACGGGCGGGAGCAATGAGCAGTTCTTC